This T cell receptor (beta chain) was documented in a study of blood T cell repertoires in COVID-19. What the recovered Cohort 3 donors had was two negative PCRs, clearance, or symptom resolution. Trimming took 5 bases from V and 4 from J, leaving 6 bases between them. The CDR3 is 11 amino acids. Germline V lookup: CDR1 SGHTA, CDR2 FQGNSA. In the original analysis: Reference gene primer amplification gave nucleated cell count estimates. Profiled with immunoSEQ multiplex PCR; TCRdb holds only in-frame clones, not every one. The DNA gave D and trimming, while V, J and clone size come from that table. This table has a few hundred thousand clones, roughly four fifths appearing once.

The sample was PBMCs or T cells enriched from blood (not recorded which). The chain uses TRBV7-2 and TRBJ2-7; no clear D. The sequence was collected from a middle-aged man who had recovered from COVID-19. CDR3 residues: CASSPSYEQYF. The CDR3 coding sequence is TGTGCCAGCAGCCCCTCGTACGAGCAGTACTTC. Combining the CDR3 with reference TRBV7-2 and TRBJ2-7 gives the whole variable domain GAGVSQSPSNKVTEKGKDVELRCDPISGHTALYWYRQSLGQGLEFLIYFQGNSAPDKSGLPSDRFSAERTGGSVSTLTIQRTQQEDSAVYLCASSPSYEQYFGPGTRLTVT.